This TCR beta chain was identified in a study of CXCR3-negative and CXCR3-positive naive CD8 T cells. Overall study results and limits: Memory CD8+ cells showed much lower diversity, while both naive subsets were comparably high. A higher hydrophobicity marked the TRB CDR3s of CXCR3-positive naive cells versus CXCR3-negative naive cells.

This CDR3 contains 13 residues. Concerning this clonotype itself: Its antigen is currently unknown.

TRB cDNA was prepared as libraries by UMI-labeled 5' RACE. TCRdb re-called the 5' RACE reads; one entry per CDR3 protein, DNA not given. The sample includes over 100,000 distinct CDR3 sequences. Sample: naive CXCR3- CD8+ T cells from blood. Subset in this sample: CD45RO-CCR7+CD27+CD95- naive CD8+ T cells lacking CXCR3 (TNR3-). The receptor comes from a human donor in good health. Some clones in this sample may be carry-over from other donors' samples. This chain joins TRBV12-3 or TRBV12-4 and TRBJ2-7; there is no DNA to check the TCRdb D call of TRBD1. The CDR3 loop is CASSSTGAYEQYF.